This record covers a single T cell receptor (beta chain). This clone's antigen is unknown. Base qualities are not recorded, but no much larger clone differs from it by a single base. The data originate from a study of cytomegalovirus exposure and HLA in healthy donors (TCRdb year 2017). About the study as a whole: According to an earlier analysis of a few hundred of the donors, about 179 million T cells yielded 95 million to 140 million unique TCR beta sequences and less than 300 Gb of sequence data. Roughly 300 gigabases of sequencing data and 70 million to 100 million unique TCR sequences were included in an early release covering 550 to 800 HLA-typed donors. Among the roughly 400 genotyped donors, around 81% belonged to the genetic ancestry cluster associated with self-reported Caucasian donors. The aim of the study was to test whether cataloging public T cell receptors could identify signatures of past pathogen exposure. The T cell repertoires of under 700 subjects were profiled by immunosequencing and related to cytomegalovirus serostatus. A separate validation cohort of over a hundred different subjects was used in addition to the roughly 670-subject first cohort. High-throughput TCR immunosequencing, statistical association of individual TCRs with disease status, and machine learning were combined to predict cytomegalovirus infection status. A later analysis re-analyzed previously published TCR beta repertoires from 666 donors and added high-resolution HLA genotyping to study TCR occurrence patterns. Rather than drawing on any new phenotypic data, the later analysis identified candidate immune exposures from TCR beta sequences and the way those sequences occurred across donors. An earlier analysis of several hundred of the donors applied high-throughput TCR beta sequencing to assess whether each TCR beta V gene segment acted as functional or pseudogenic. Donor age, sex, ethnicity and CMV serostatus were compiled together with the repertoire data. In a later genetic analysis, genome-wide SNP genotypes for about three fifths of the roughly 670 donors were used, and that subset was treated as a discovery cohort. Every repertoire in the discovery cohort had been generated on one and the same sequencing platform. Both class I and class II loci were covered by HLA typing, at four-digit resolution. Typing coverage varied by locus: roughly 620-630 donors for A, B, C, DRB1 and DQB1; approximately 500 for DQA1; about 570 for DPA1; fewer than 480 for DPB1. About five DR-DQ haplotypes were treated as single units for association and clustering because of strong linkage in the cohort. Among about 360 genotyped donors of the cohort, an average of about 240,000 unique TCR beta nucleotide sequences were sequenced per donor, around 18% of them non-productive.

The cohort consisted of 670 or so healthy bone marrow donors. At the time of sampling, every cohort member was nominally healthy, though immune exposures that went unrecorded were likely present. The donor tested CMV seropositive, placing the donor among the 289 seropositive members of the cohort. A peripheral blood sample was collected from each donor, and TCR beta sequencing was performed on peripheral blood mononuclear cells. The Qiagen DNeasy Blood Extraction Kit was used to extract genomic DNA from the blood cell samples. Here is what the overall study found, with its caveats: Most CMV-associated TCR beta chains appeared to be HLA-restricted in a later analysis, and the HLA associations seemed to be driven largely by CMV exposure. Because counts were too low, approximately 15 rarely observed V segments, including chromosome 9 orphons, were excluded from the earlier analysis of some 540 of the donors. In this cohort, only TCR beta chains were sequenced, and detectable features were limited by the absence of alpha or paired-chain data. A later analysis associated 15,000 to 20,000 TCR beta sequences with specific HLA alleles at a false discovery rate of 0.05. In an earlier analysis of approximately 590 of the donors, most TCR beta V segments appeared in productive rearrangements about 90% or about 30% of the time, broadly matching IMGT annotations. Compared with the roughly 670-donor mean, donors in an Asian-associated ancestry cluster had fewer N-insertions in productive TCRs, according to a later genetic analysis. The authors suggested that the approach could potentially be extended to other disease states and immunological phenotypes. In vitro tests confirmed that three of the cytomegalovirus-associated TCR beta chains recognize cytomegalovirus antigens. In a later analysis, the rate of TCR association differed among HLA loci, with DRB1 alleles having the most associated TCRs and HLA-C alleles having the fewest. V-gene and J-gene trimming of TCR beta chains was associated with a missense DCLRE1C variant in a later genetic analysis, and the association was replicated in an independent cohort. The 87-base-pair reads could not distinguish some IMGT-functional V segments, including TRBV6-2 and TRBV6-3, so those segments were excluded. The study listed 150 to 200 TCR beta chains as associated with cytomegalovirus. In a later analysis, HLA-associated TCR beta chains showed more clonal expansion and lower generation probabilities than non-associated chains that were equally common. Because HLA typing was missing for some donors at each locus, association tests included only the typed subset. Across donors, most TCR sequences were observed very rarely, whereas some public TCRs were present in many individuals. Correlated functional status among segregating V segments might reflect linkage disequilibrium, but an unknown experimental factor could not be ruled out. Presence/absence analyses assumed roughly uniform sequencing depth across donors, an assumption that may not hold. A cluster of highly shared sequence variants was judged likely to represent a technical artifact of the sequencing pipeline. A further reported finding was that TCR beta sequences accurately predicted the HLA-A and HLA-B alleles for most subjects in the first cohort. In a later analysis, several top co-occurrence clusters were reported to appear linked to parvovirus B19, influenza, CMV and Epstein-Barr virus. In both the original and validation cohorts, the classifier was reported to diagnose cytomegalovirus status with high specificity and sensitivity. For the cohort, immune exposure information was limited to CMV serostatus. When HLA alleles, especially DR and DQ, strongly co-occurred, attributing TCR associations to individual alleles was difficult.

The CDR3 measures 13 amino acids from cysteine to phenylalanine. The kept DNA is CDR3 alone, 39 bases in frame from the first base. The germline V gene encodes CDR1 SNHLY and CDR2 FYNNEI. Libraries were constructed by the immunoSEQ multiplex PCR assay. The multiplex PCR relied on a mix of 60 forward primers for TCR Vbeta segments and 13 reverse primers for TCR Jbeta segments. Amplification of the CDR3 region of rearranged TCR beta genes was performed with a multiplex PCR assay on genomic DNA. Amplified TCR beta libraries were sequenced as 87-base-pair reads on the Illumina HiSeq System. Per the authors' processing: In a later analysis, about 80 million unique TCR beta chains were counted across the approximately 640 repertoires, and roughly 11 million of these chains were shared by at least two donors. Raw reads were error-corrected and collapsed into unique sequences with a nearest-neighbor algorithm that merged closely related sequences to remove PCR and sequencing errors. To assign V, D and J gene segments, CDR3 sequences were aligned to IMGT reference sequences. For a sequence to be retained, a match of at least six nucleotides was required to both a V gene segment and a J gene segment. Rearrangements were called productive when the CDR3 lacked stop codons and stayed in frame with V and J; all others were non-productive. CDR3 was defined by IMGT convention, running from the second conserved V-encoded cysteine to the conserved J-encoded phenylalanine. The earlier analysis of approximately 500 of the donors excluded sequences that lacked an unambiguous match to a single V gene segment. In an earlier analysis of several hundred of the donors, V segments were called functional above 56.7% productive rearrangements and were called segregating when the between-donor standard deviation exceeded 5%. A statistical classification framework was built for diagnosing cytomegalovirus status from the catalog of TCR beta chain sequences. In a later analysis, V and J genes were assigned by comparing TCR nucleotide sequences against IMGT/GENE-DB human TR gene sequences. The TCRdist pipeline was used in a later analysis to assign CDR3 sequences and most-parsimonious VDJ recombination scenarios. In a later analysis, every TCR beta chain was defined by the combination of its CDR3 amino acid sequence and its V-gene family, and reads without a unique V-gene family were dropped. As a way to deal with suspected cross-contamination and a sequencing artifact, a later analysis dropped under 600 nucleotide sequences that were highly shared and had low generation probability. For each public chain, a later analysis derived a clonal expansion index from normalized ranks of inferred template counts within each repertoire. In a later analysis, generation probabilities were computed with a VDJ recombination model fitted to out-of-frame rearrangements, and the resulting probabilities were checked against IGoR. A later analysis scored TCR-TCR, TCR-HLA and TCR-CMV co-occurrence with hypergeometric tests, applying a repertoire-size bias correction to TCR pairs. A later analysis estimated false discovery rates by permuting HLA or CMV assignments 20 times. In a later analysis, co-occurring TCRs were grouped using DBSCAN, and TCRdist sequence similarity was added for clustering within HLA-allele-positive subsets. Repertoires with fewer than 30,000 or more than 120,000 public chains, plus five repertoires with anomalous nucleotide sharing, were excluded from co-occurrence clustering. The source is immuneACCESS, and TCRdb retained only in-frame sequences with V and J called. Part of the clones is not carried over; for the studies checked, unresolved V genes explain less than half of this, and the remainder is unexplained. From that table come the V and J calls and clone size; the DNA was used to work out D and trimming. This sample holds around 190,000 clones; roughly 77% were observed only once. The ten biggest clones cover more than 4% of the sample.

The chain was built from TRBV2 and TRBJ2-5, with a weak D call of TRBD2 (5 bases match). The J call may be in error: the DNA end matches TRBJ2-7 better. Material for sequencing was PBMCs. This clonotype was sampled from a young man in good health and CMV-seropositive. The CDR3 reads as follows: CASSAEASYEQYF. The sequenced DNA: TGTGCCAGCAGTGCGGAGGCATCCTACGAGCAGTACTTC.